The present T cell receptor beta chain was sequenced within a study of shared clonotypes between healthy human individuals. Every contributor of samples was a Caucasian grown-up residing in Nashville, Tennessee. The CD4+ fraction was divided into a CD45RA+ naive subset and a CD45RA-negative memory subset. For sorted subsets, 150 to 200 ng DNA per replicate equaled about 30,000 T cell genomes. This table comes from immunoSEQ multiplex PCR, and its TCRdb copy is limited to in-frame clones, with some not included. Among more than 2 million clones, roughly 94% were seen once, and the ten largest hold 0.1% to 0.15%. The CDR3 has 17 amino acids. Trimming removed 1 base from V and 6 bases from J, with 20 bases in between. CDR1 MNHNS and CDR2 SASEGT come from the germline V gene.

The sequence was collected from a man aged 18 to 29 in good health. The specimen was naive CD4+ T cells sorted from blood. Subset defined: CD45RA+ positively selected. V usage is TRBV6-1 and J usage is TRBJ2-3; no definite D call. The chain's CDR3 is CASSEVSFGFARDTQYF. In DNA form, the CDR3 reads TGTGCCAGCAGTGAAGTGAGTTTTGGATTTGCTAGGGATACGCAGTATTTT.